A single sample gave rise to the 18 T cell receptor beta chains below, sequenced in a study of OX40 agonist ivuxolimab in advanced cancers. The method was immunoSEQ multiplex PCR; TCRdb's version includes in-frame clones alone and lacks a portion of them. This sample has tens of thousands of clones, with 82% found just once. The material sequenced was CD4+ or CD8+ T cells sorted from blood, taken in a trial of the OX40 agonist ivuxolimab. These receptors came from an adult with an advanced solid tumor such as melanoma, head and neck, liver or kidney cancer.

The rearrangement links TRBV6-4 to TRBJ2-3; the D is unclear. Germline V gene lookup returns CDR1 MRHNA and CDR2 SNTAGT. CDR3 length: 12 amino acids. Trimming removed 6 bases at V and 6 bases at J, with 10 bases between. The CDR3 protein is CASSPHGDTQYF. The CDR3 DNA reads as TGTGCCAGCAGCCCCCATGGGGATACGCAGTATTTT.

The chain has TRBV5-1 and TRBJ2-1; TRBD1 or TRBD2 may be the D gene (5 bases each). Germline values: CDR1 SGHRS, CDR2 YFSETQ. V was pared by 4 bases and J by 5 bases, with 7 bases between. The CDR3 spans 12 residues. This CDR3 reads CASSEGHNEQFF. In DNA form, the CDR3 reads TGCGCCAGCAGCGAGGGACACAATGAGCAGTTCTTC. The whole variable domain, filled in from reference TRBV5-1 and TRBJ2-1, reads KAGVTQTPRYLIKTRGQQVTLSCSPISGHRSVSWYQQTPGQGLQFLFEYFSETQRNKGNFPGRFSGRQFSNSRSEMNVSTLELGDSALYLCASSEGHNEQFFGPGTRLTVL.

The gene calls are TRBV19 and TRBJ1-1, with TRBD1 matching 7 bases. J was trimmed by 0 bases and V by 5 bases; bases with no gene match: 9. Germline V gene lookup returns CDR1 LNHDA and CDR2 SQIVND (reference sequence). The CDR3 covers 16 residues. The CDR3 coding sequence is TGTGCCAGTAGTCCCCCTTGGACAGGTATGAACACTGAAGCTTTCTTT. Its protein is CASSPPWTGMNTEAFF.

This clone showed up just once. The J gene is TRBJ1-6, the V gene TRBV19; 8 bases map to TRBD1. The CDR3 extends over 15 amino acids. Germline values: CDR1 LNHDA, CDR2 SQIVND (reference sequence). The V gene end was trimmed by 4 bases and the J gene end by 7 bases; junction bases not matched to a gene: 6. The CDR3 here is CASSTRDRPNSPLHF. The DNA for the CDR3 is TGTGCCAGTAGTACTCGGGACAGGCCGAATTCACCCCTCCACTTT.

J is TRBJ1-2 and V is TRBV5-4; TRBD1 aligns across 9 bases. The germline CDR1 and CDR2 sequences are SGHNT and YYREEE (reference sequence). CDR3 length: 15 residues. V gave up 1 base and J gave up 5 bases; unmatched junction bases: 6. The CDR3 DNA follows: TGTGCCAGCAGCTTGCCGGACAGGGGTAATTATGGCTACACCTTC. This gives the protein CASSLPDRGNYGYTF.

The chain links TRBV18 to TRBJ1-4, with a tentative D call TRBD1 (6 bases). CDR1 and CDR2 from the germline V gene are KGHSH and LQKENI. The CDR3 is 17 residues long. Trimming pared 4 bases from V and 4 bases from J, leaving 19 bases between. CDR3 sequence (DNA): TGTGCCAGCTCACTCGGGACATCTAAGACCAATAATGAAAAACTGTTTTTT. Amino acids: CASSLGTSKTNNEKLFF.

The chain employs TRBV5-1 and TRBJ2-3; D is possibly TRBD1 (5 bases). The CDR3 sequence is 15 residues long. Trimming cost V 3 bases and J 0 bases, with 11 bases left between them. In germline, CDR1 is SGHRS, CDR2 YFSETQ. CDR3 coding DNA: TGCGCCAGCAGCTATGACAGCCCTAGCACAGATACGCAGTATTTT. It translates to CASSYDSPSTDTQYF.

This clone was counted once. The chain has TRBV7-2 and TRBJ2-2; D is possibly TRBD2 (5 bases). This CDR3 is built from 15 residues. Between the trimmed V and J ends, which lost 4 bases and 1 base, there was a span of 10 bases. The germline V gene has CDR1 SGHTA and CDR2 FQGNSA. The chain's CDR3 is CASSSRTGNTGELFF. The CDR3 nucleotides are TGTGCCAGCAGCTCCCGGACTGGGAACACCGGGGAGCTGTTTTTT. The full variable domain, in which reference TRBV7-2 and TRBJ2-2 provide the parts outside the CDR3, is GAGVSQSPSNKVTEKGKDVELRCDPISGHTALYWYRQSLGQGLEFLIYFQGNSAPDKSGLPSDRFSAERTGGSVSTLTIQRTQQEDSAVYLCASSSRTGNTGELFFGEGSRLTVL.

The chain recombines TRBV5-4 with TRBJ1-2; the D gene is possibly TRBD1 (5 bases). Trimming took off 0 bases at V and 9 bases at J, with 30 bases between the two ends. Germline-derived CDR1 and CDR2 are SGHNT and YYREEE (reference sequence). CDR3 length equals 19 residues. The CDR3 sequence: CASSLEIGRGGGTTRSYTF. In DNA form, the CDR3 reads TGTGCCAGCAGCTTGGAAATCGGTCGTGGGGGTGGAACCACTCGGAGCTACACCTTC.

This clone came up a few times. The sample contains more than one DNA sequence encoding this CDR3. This chain's CDR3 is CASSLNRGLNTEAFF. The CDR3 nucleotides read TGTGCCAGCAGTTTGAACAGGGGATTGAACACTGAAGCTTTCTTT. The chain combines TRBV27 with TRBJ1-1, with 7 bases fitting TRBD1. The CDR3 contains 15 residues. CDR1 MNHEY and CDR2 SMNVEV come from the germline V gene (reference sequence). J gave up 0 bases and V 3 bases, and 4 bases lay outside the gene matches.

The V and J genes are TRBV5-8 and TRBJ1-1; D might be TRBD1 (5 bases). Looked up from germline, CDR1 is SGHTS and CDR2 is YDEGEE. The V gene lost 4 bases and the J gene lost 4 bases, with 20 bases spanning the gap. The CDR3 has 16 residues. Here the CDR3 reads CASSLGAGRAVTEAFF. The DNA of the CDR3 is TGTGCCAGCAGCCTAGGGGCAGGGAGAGCTGTCACTGAAGCTTTCTTT.

V and J are TRBV4-2 and TRBJ2-5, with 12 bases identical to TRBD1. Germline V gives CDR1 LGHNA, CDR2 YNFKEQ. V gave up 4 bases and J gave up 5 bases; unmatched junction bases: 8. The CDR3 totals 16 residues. Here the CDR3 reads CASSRSGQGAEETQYF. CDR3 bases: TGTGCCAGCAGCCGGTCGGGACAGGGGGCGGAGGAGACCCAGTACTTC.

This sequence joins TRBV2 and TRBJ2-1; a weak D match, TRBD1 (6 bases). Germline loops: CDR1 SNHLY, CDR2 FYNNEI. The ends were cut back, 7 bases at V and 9 bases at J, with 10 bases in the middle. The CDR3 length is 11 residues. For the CDR3, the DNA is TGTGCCAGCACTTTAGGGGGTGAGCAGTTCTTC. Its protein is CASTLGGEQFF.

This chain connects TRBV9 to TRBJ1-4, with D tentatively TRBD1 (5 bases). V shed 0 bases and J shed 3 bases, with 9 bases lying between them. The CDR3 sequence is 15 residues long. CDR1 SGDLS and CDR2 YYNGEE come from the germline V gene. In nucleotides, the CDR3 is TGTGCCAGCAGCGTAGAGGGGCAGCCTAATGAAAAACTGTTTTTT. It yields the protein CASSVEGQPNEKLFF.

The V and J genes are TRBV7-9 and TRBJ1-1; D not certain. Germline V gene data show CDR1 as SEHNR and CDR2 as FQNEAQ (reference sequence). CDR3 length equals 15 residues. The ends were cut back, 2 bases at V and 1 base at J, with 11 bases in the middle. The CDR3 is CASSLLLQTNTEAFF. The CDR3 DNA is TGTGCCAGCAGCTTACTTCTGCAGACGAACACTGAAGCTTTCTTT.

The V gene is TRBV21-1, the J gene TRBJ2-3. TRBV21-1 is a pseudogene. The CDR3 has 15 amino acids. This CDR3 is CASSKAQDPSDTQYF. The CDR3 nucleotides are TGTGCCAGCAGCAAAGCTCAGGACCCATCAGATACGCAGTATTTT.

The chain is built from TRBV5-1 and TRBJ2-2; no definite D call. In germline, CDR1 is SGHRS, CDR2 YFSETQ. V shed 5 bases and J shed 3 bases, with 11 bases lying between them. The CDR3 contains 14 residues. As DNA, the CDR3 is TGCGCCAGCAGAGACGGAATCGACACCGGGGAGCTGTTTTTT. Amino acid sequence: CASRDGIDTGELFF.

The V call is TRBV7-9, the J call TRBJ2-5; D gene uncertain. The CDR3 is made up of 15 amino acids. Trimming pared 9 bases from V and 1 base from J, leaving 18 bases between. The germline CDR1 and CDR2 sequences are SEHNR and FQNEAQ (reference sequence). The CDR3 coding sequence is TGTGCCAGTAAATATGGTAGGGCGATCCAAGAGACCCAGTACTTC. This encodes CASKYGRAIQETQYF. The whole variable domain, filled in from reference TRBV7-9 and TRBJ2-5, reads DTGVSQNPRHKITKRGQNVTFRCDPISEHNRLYWYRQTLGQGPEFLTYFQNEAQLEKSRLLSDRFSAERPKGSFSTLEIQRTEQGDSAMYLCASKYGRAIQETQYFGPGTRLLVL.